This T cell receptor beta chain came from a study of tumor-infiltrating lymphocytes in primary liver carcinoma. Findings of the study overall: Tumor specimens were characterized by a significantly higher top-250-clone fraction than blood (p = 0.039).

This clonotype was seen at least ten times. Its antigen is unidentified. With a constant-region primer, TCR beta cDNA was made from 500 ng of total RNA. Employing slightly modified ARM-PCR, three nested multiplex PCR rounds were run, and these gave rise to the TCR beta libraries. A single record per CDR3 protein comes from TCRdb applying MiXCR to the multiplex PCR reads. The sample carries some 64,000 distinct CDR3 sequences, roughly two thirds recorded once. The tissue used was unsorted bulk material of roughly 17-34 mg. RNA and DNA were co-extracted from it with the AllPrep DNA/RNA mini kit. This TCR came from a man aged 40-49 years with primary liver carcinoma and hepatitis B virus infection. Sequenced: liver tumor tissue from sampling region 4. Subset meaning: tumor region T4, right-lateral pole.

The CDR3 protein is CASSGSTDTQYF. In DNA form, the CDR3 reads TGTGCCAGTTCTGGGAGTACAGATACGCAGTATTTT. V usage is TRBV19 and J usage is TRBJ2-3; perhaps TRBD2 as D (5 bases). Trimming removed 8 bases at V and 3 bases at J, with 9 bases between. Looked up from germline, CDR1 is LNHDA and CDR2 is SQIVND (reference sequence). CDR3 length equals 12 residues.